This TCR beta chain was captured by sequencing in a study of OX40 agonist ivuxolimab in advanced cancers. Study-level findings and limits: Relative to CD4+ cells, CD8+ T cells on average had more expanded clones. By week 6 at 0.1 to 3.0 mg/kg, blood CD4+ and CD8+ T cells had expanded clonally.

Germline-derived CDR1 and CDR2 are KGHSH and LQKENI. Trimming shortened V by 1 base and J by 4 bases, and 22 bases separated the two germline ends. This CDR3 contains 18 residues. Produced via immunoSEQ multiplex PCR; TCRdb's table is partial and in-frame only. The table shows 87,000 or so clones, with 85% to 90% occurring only once. Regarding this clone: Its antigen is currently unknown.

At cycle 4 day 1, cycle 7 day 1, and baseline, blood was sampled. The specimen was CD4+ or CD8+ T cells sorted from blood, collected in a trial of the OX40 agonist ivuxolimab. The chain joins TRBV18 to TRBJ1-2, with D tentatively TRBD1 (6 bases). The clonotype comes from an adult with an advanced solid tumor such as melanoma, head and neck, liver or kidney cancer. The CDR3 DNA reads as TGTGCCAGCTCACCACTTGGGGGGCGATTGGAAGGTCTCTATGGCTACACCTTC. This sequence encodes CASSPLGGRLEGLYGYTF.